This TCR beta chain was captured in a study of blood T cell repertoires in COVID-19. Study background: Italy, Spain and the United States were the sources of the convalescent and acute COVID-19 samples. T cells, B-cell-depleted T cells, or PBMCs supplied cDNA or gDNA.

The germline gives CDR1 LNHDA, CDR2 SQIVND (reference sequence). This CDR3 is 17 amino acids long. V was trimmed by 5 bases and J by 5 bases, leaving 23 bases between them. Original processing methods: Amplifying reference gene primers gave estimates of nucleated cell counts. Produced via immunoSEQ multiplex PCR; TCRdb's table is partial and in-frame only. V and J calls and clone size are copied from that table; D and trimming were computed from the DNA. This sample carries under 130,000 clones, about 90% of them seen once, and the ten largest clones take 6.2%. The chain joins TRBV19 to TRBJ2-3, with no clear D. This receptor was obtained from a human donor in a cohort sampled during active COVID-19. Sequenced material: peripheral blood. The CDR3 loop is CASSSLLESADGDTQYF. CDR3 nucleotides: TGTGCCAGTAGTTCCTTGTTGGAGTCAGCCGATGGAGATACGCAGTATTTT.